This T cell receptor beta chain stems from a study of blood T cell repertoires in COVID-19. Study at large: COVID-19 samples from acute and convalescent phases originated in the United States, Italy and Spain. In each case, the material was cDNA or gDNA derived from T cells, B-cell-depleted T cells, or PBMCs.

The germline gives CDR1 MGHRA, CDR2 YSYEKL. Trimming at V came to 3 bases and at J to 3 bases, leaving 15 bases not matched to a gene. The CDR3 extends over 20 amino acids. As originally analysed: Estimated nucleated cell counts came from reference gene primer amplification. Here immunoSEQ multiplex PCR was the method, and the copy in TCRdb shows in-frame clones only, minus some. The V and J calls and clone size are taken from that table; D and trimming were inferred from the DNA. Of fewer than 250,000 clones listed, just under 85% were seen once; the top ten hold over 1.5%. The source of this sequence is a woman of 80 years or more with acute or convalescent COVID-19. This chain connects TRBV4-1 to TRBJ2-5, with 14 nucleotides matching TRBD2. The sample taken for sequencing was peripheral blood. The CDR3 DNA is TGCGCCAGCAGCCAGGTACTAGGACTAGCGGGAGGAAGAACTAAAGAGACCCAGTACTTC. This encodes CASSQVLGLAGGRTKETQYF.